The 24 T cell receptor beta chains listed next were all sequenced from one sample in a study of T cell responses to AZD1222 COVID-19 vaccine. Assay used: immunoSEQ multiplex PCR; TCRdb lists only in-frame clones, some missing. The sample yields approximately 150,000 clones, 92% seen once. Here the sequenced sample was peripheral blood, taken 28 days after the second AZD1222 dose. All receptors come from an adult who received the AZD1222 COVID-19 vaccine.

The CDR3 here is CATSRGLRDTEAFF. CDR3 nucleotide sequence: TGTGCCACCAGCAGAGGTCTTAGAGACACTGAAGCTTTCTTT. This chain joins TRBV15 and TRBJ1-1, with unresolved D. The CDR3 is 14 amino acids. With 1 base removed from V and 3 bases from J, the gap between germline ends came to 9 bases. Germline CDR1 and CDR2: LNHNV and YYDKDF (reference sequence).

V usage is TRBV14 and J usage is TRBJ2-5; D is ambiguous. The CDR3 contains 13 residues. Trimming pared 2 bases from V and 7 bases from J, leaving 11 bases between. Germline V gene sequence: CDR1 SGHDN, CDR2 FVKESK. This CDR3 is CASSQSSLGTQYF. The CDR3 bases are TGTGCCAGCAGCCAATCAAGTCTGGGGACCCAGTACTTC.

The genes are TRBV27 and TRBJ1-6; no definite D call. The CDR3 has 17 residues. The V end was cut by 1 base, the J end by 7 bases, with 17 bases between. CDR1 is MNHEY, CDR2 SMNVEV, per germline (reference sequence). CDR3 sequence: CASSLWGEDYRNSPLHF. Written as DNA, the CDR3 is TGTGCCAGCAGTTTATGGGGAGAAGACTACAGAAATTCACCCCTCCACTTT.

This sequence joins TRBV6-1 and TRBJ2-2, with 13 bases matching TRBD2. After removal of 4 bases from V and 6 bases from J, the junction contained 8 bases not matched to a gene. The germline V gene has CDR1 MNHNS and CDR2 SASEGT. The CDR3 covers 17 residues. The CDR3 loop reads CASSGKTGTSGAGELFF. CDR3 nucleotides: TGTGCCAGCAGTGGAAAAACCGGGACTAGCGGGGCCGGGGAGCTGTTTTTT.

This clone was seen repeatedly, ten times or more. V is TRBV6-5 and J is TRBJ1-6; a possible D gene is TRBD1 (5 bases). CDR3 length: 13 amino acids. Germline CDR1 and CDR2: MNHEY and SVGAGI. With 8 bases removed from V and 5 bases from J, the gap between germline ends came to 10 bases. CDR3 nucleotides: TGTGCCAGCCAAATGGGGGATAATTCACCCCTCCACTTT. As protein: CASQMGDNSPLHF.

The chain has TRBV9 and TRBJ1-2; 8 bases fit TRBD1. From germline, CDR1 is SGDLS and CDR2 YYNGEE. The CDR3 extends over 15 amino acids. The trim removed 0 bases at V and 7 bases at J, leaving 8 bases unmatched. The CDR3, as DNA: TGTGCCAGCAGCGTAGGGTCCAGGGGGCTGGGTGGCTACACCTTC. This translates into CASSVGSRGLGGYTF.

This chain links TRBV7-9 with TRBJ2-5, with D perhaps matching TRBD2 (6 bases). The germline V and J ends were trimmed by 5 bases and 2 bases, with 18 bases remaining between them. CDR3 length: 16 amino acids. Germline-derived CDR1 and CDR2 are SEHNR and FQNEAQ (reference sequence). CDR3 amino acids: CASSNPGRRGQETQYF. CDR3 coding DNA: TGTGCCAGCAGCAATCCGGGACGGAGGGGTCAAGAGACCCAGTACTTC.

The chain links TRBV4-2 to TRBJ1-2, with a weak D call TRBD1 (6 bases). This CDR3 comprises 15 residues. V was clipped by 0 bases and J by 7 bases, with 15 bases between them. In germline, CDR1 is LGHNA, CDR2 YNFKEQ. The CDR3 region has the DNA TGTGCCAGCAGCCAAGATCTACAGGGAGGACTTGGCTACACCTTC. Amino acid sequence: CASSQDLQGGLGYTF.

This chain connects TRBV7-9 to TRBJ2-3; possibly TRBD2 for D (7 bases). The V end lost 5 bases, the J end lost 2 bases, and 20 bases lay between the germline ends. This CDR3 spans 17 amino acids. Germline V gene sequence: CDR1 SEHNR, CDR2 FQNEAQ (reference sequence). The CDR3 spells CASSEGGEQVVTDTQYF. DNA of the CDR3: TGTGCCAGCAGCGAAGGGGGGGAACAGGTAGTCACAGATACGCAGTATTTT.

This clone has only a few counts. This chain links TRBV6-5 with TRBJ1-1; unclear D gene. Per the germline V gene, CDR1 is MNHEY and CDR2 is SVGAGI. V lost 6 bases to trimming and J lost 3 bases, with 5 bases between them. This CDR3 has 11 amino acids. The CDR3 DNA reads TGTGCCAGCAGGGATTACACTGAAGCTTTCTTT. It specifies CASRDYTEAFF.

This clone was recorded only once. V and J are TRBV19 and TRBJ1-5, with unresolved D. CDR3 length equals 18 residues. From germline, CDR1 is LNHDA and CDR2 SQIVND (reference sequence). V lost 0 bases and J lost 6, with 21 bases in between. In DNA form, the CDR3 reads TGTGCCAGTAGTATAGATCTAAAAATGGAGTATGGGAGTCAGCCCCAGCATTTT. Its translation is CASSIDLKMEYGSQPQHF.

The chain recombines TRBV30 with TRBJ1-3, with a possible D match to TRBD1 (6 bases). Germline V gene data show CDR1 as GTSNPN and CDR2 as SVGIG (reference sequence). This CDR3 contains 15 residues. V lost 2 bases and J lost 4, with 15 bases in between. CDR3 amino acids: CAWSLGTTGGNTIYF. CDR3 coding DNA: TGTGCCTGGAGTTTAGGGACAACGGGGGGAAACACCATATATTTT.

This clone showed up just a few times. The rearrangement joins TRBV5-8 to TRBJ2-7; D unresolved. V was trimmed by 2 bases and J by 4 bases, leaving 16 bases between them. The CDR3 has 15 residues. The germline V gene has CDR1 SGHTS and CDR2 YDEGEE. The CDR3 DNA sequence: TGTGCCAGCAGCTTCGGCCCTGGAAAAGGGTACGAGCAGTACTTC. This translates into CASSFGPGKGYEQYF.

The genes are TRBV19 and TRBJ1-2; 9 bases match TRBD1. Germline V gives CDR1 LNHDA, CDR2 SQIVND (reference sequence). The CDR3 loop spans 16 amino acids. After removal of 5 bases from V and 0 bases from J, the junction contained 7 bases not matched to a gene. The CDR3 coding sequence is TGTGCCAGTAGTGTACACAGGGGGCGAACTAACTATGGCTACACCTTC. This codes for CASSVHRGRTNYGYTF.

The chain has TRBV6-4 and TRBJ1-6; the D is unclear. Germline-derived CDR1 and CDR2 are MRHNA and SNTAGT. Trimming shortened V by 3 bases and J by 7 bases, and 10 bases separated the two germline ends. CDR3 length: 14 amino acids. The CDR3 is CASSEALGNSPLHF. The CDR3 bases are TGTGCCAGCAGTGAAGCGTTGGGGAATTCACCCCTCCACTTT.

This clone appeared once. CDR3 sequence: CASRKLSSYNSPLHF. CDR3 DNA: TGTGCCAGTAGAAAGTTAAGCTCCTATAATTCACCCCTCCACTTT. The genes are TRBV19 and TRBJ1-6; the D is unclear. The germline gives CDR1 LNHDA, CDR2 SQIVND (reference sequence). V was shortened by 6 bases and J by 0 bases, with 9 bases between the two germline ends. This CDR3 comprises 15 residues.

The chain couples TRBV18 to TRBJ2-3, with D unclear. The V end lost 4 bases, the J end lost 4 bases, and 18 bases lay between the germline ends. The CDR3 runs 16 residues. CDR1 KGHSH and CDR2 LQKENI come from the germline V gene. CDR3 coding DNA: TGTGCCAGCTCACAAAATAAGGGAAGCACACCAGATACGCAGTATTTT. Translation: CASSQNKGSTPDTQYF.

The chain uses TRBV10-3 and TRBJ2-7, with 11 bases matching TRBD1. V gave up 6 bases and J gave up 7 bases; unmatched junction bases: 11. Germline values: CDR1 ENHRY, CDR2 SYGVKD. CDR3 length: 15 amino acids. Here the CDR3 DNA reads TGTGCCATCAGCAGGGCGGACAGGGGGCTCGAAGAGCAGTACTTC. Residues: CAISRADRGLEEQYF.

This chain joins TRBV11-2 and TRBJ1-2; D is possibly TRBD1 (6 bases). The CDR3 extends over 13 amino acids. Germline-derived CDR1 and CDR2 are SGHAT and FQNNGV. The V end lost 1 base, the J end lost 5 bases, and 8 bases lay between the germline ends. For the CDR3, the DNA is TGTGCCAGCAGCTTAGCGCAGGGGTATGGCTACACCTTC. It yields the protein CASSLAQGYGYTF.

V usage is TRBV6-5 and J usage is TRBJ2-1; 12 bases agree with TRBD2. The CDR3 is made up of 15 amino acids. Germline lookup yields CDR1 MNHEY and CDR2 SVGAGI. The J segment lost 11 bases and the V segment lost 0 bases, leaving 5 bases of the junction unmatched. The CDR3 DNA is TGTGCCAGCAGTTACTCGGTGACTAGCGGGGGCCAGCAGTTCTTC. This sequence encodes CASSYSVTSGGQQFF.

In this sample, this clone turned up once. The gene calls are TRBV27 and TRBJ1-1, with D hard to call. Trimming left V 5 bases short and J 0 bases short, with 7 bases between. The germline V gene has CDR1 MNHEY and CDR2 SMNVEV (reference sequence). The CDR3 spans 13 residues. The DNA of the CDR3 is TGTGCCAGCAGTCAGTATATGAACACTGAAGCTTTCTTT. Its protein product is CASSQYMNTEAFF.

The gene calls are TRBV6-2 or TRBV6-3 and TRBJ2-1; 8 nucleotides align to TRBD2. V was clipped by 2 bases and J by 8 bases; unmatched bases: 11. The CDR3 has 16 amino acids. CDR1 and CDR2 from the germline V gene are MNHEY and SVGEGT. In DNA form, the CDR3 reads TGTGCCAGCAGTTACCTGGCGGGGGGTCTAATGGATGAGCAGTTCTTC. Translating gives CASSYLAGGLMDEQFF.

CDR3: CASSLDRVDNEQFF. CDR3 sequence (DNA): TGTGCCAGCAGCTTGGACAGGGTGGACAATGAGCAGTTCTTC. The chain couples TRBV11-3 to TRBJ2-1, with 8 bases aligning to TRBD1. The V segment lost 3 bases and the J segment 5 bases; nucleotides outside the gene matches: 3. The germline CDR1 and CDR2 sequences are SGHNT and YENEEA. The CDR3 is 14 residues long.

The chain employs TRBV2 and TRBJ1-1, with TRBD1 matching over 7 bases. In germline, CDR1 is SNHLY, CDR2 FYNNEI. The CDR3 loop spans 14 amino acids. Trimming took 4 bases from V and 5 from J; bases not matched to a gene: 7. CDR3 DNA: TGTGCCAGCAGTGGCAGGGGGGATCTGACTGAAGCTTTCTTT. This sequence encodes CASSGRGDLTEAFF.